A single T cell receptor (beta chain) is shown here with its context. TCRdb's table, derived via immunoSEQ multiplex PCR, lists solely in-frame clones and lacks some. The table includes 75,000 to 100,000 clones, approximately 87% detected once. This CDR3 spans 14 amino acids. Germline V lookup: CDR1 LGHDT, CDR2 YNNKEL (reference sequence). Trimming took 11 bases from V and 1 from J; bases not matched to a gene: 9. This entry comes from a study of blood T cell repertoires in COVID-19. The chain joins TRBV3-1 (or the pseudogene TRBV3-2) to TRBJ2-7; 9 positions agree with TRBD1. Sequenced input: peripheral blood. The receptor was isolated from a human donor in a cohort sampled during active COVID-19. The CDR3 sequence: CAASPGQGSYEQYF. Written as DNA, the CDR3 is TGTGCCGCCAGCCCGGGACAGGGTTCCTACGAGCAGTACTTC.